Detailed here is one T cell receptor (beta chain). Its antigen is not known. TCR beta CDR3 regions were amplified from RNA transcripts. A first-round RT-PCR used HTBI primers, followed by a second-round multiplex PCR. TCRdb reprocessed the multiplex PCR reads with MiXCR, giving one entry per CDR3 protein. Here the sample spans around 600,000 distinct CDR3 sequences, 35% to 45% being singletons. This sample stems from a study of Graves' ophthalmopathy and Graves' hyperthyroidism. General study results and limits: Blood repertoires reportedly contained most expanded thyroid clonotypes above 0.001 frequency. A 13-signature model separated ophthalmopathy from stable hyperthyroidism, reaching roughly 85% sensitivity and roughly 81% specificity cross-validated.

Ophthalmopathy in the donors was of moderate-to-severe activity, with CAS ≥3, NOSPECS ≥4 and duration under 3 months. Clinicians diagnosed using symptoms, serum thyroxine, TRAb, thyroid ultrasound and orbital computed tomography. Germline CDR1 and CDR2: SGHDT and YYEEEE. The V segment lost 0 bases and the J segment 7 bases; nucleotides outside the gene matches: 6. The CDR3 spans 16 residues. The chain uses TRBV5-6 and TRBJ2-2, with 10 bases that match TRBD1. Sequencing input: peripheral blood. This receptor was obtained from an adult man with Graves' ophthalmopathy. CDR3 nucleotide sequence: TGTGCCAGCAGCTTGGGAACCGGGACAGGGGTCGGGGAGCTGTTTTTT. Translation: CASSLGTGTGVGELFF.